Listed here is a single TCR beta chain. The data derive from a study of beta chain features in type 1 diabetes. Sequenced material consisted of expressed TCRB transcripts (all of the isolated RNA was reverse transcribed). Measured with immunoSEQ multiplex PCR; TCRdb has only the in-frame clones, and not every one. In the table there are about 470,000 clones, 30% of which are singletons. This CDR3 spans 15 amino acids. CDR1 and CDR2 from the germline V gene are SNHLY and FYNNEI. Deletions cut 8 bases from V and 7 bases from J, with 21 bases between. This chain uses TRBV2 with TRBJ2-1; weak D call: TRBD1 (6 bases). This clonotype originated in a young man in good health. The sequencing sample was made of naive CD4+ T cells from blood. The CDR3 coding sequence is TGTGCCAGCCGTAAGGAGATGGGGGCTGGGAATGAGCAGTTCTTC. This translates into CASRKEMGAGNEQFF.